The 16 T cell receptor beta chains below all came from one sample that was sequenced in a study of CD8 T cells in ankylosing spondylitis. TCRdb reanalysed the 5' RACE reads using MiXCR and keeps one entry per CDR3 protein. The sample lists approximately 150,000 distinct CDR3 sequences; more than 40% were seen once. The sequenced sample was synovial fluid, either unsorted or a sorted T cell fraction (not recorded which). The source of these receptors is a male donor with ankylosing spondylitis.

The V call is TRBV29-1, the J call TRBJ2-5, with 14 nucleotides matching TRBD2. The CDR3 length is 14 residues. V lost 3 bases to trimming and J lost 3 bases; unmatched junction nucleotides: 0. Germline V gene lookup returns CDR1 SQVTM and CDR2 ANQGSEA. This CDR3 reads CSVEGLAGEETQYF. Here the CDR3 DNA reads TGCAGCGTTGAGGGACTAGCGGGAGAAGAGACCCAGTACTTC.

This chain connects TRBV4-2 to TRBJ1-5; no reliable D call. V was clipped by 1 base and J by 0 bases, with 7 bases between them. Germline V gene sequence: CDR1 LGHNA, CDR2 YNFKEQ. The CDR3 consists of 15 residues. CDR3 in amino acids: CASSQVGYSNQPQHF. CDR3 nucleotide sequence: TGTGCCAGCAGCCAAGTGGGGTATAGCAATCAGCCCCAGCATTTT.

This clonotype occurred a few times. The V call is TRBV6-5, the J call TRBJ2-1; 11 bases map to TRBD2. There are 18 residues in the CDR3. CDR1 is MNHEY and CDR2 is SVGAGI in the germline V gene. V lost 1 base to trimming and J lost 1 base; unmatched junction nucleotides: 6. CDR3 sequence: CASSYYPTSGTSYNEQFF. CDR3 coding DNA: TGTGCCAGCAGTTACTACCCGACTAGCGGGACTTCCTACAATGAGCAGTTCTTC.

The chain carries TRBV20-1 and TRBJ1-2; D is ambiguous. CDR1 is DFQATT and CDR2 is SNEGSKA in the germline V gene (reference sequence). V shed 5 bases and J shed 5 bases, with 12 bases lying between them. The CDR3 loop spans 12 amino acids. CDR3: CSAPDGSYGYTF. The CDR3 coding sequence is TGCAGTGCTCCCGACGGATCTTATGGCTACACCTTC.

This clonotype has just one count. V usage is TRBV6-5 and J usage is TRBJ2-1, with TRBD2 identical over 11 bases. This CDR3 spans 18 amino acids. The V gene's germline CDR1 is MNHEY and CDR2 SVGAGI. J was trimmed by 4 bases and V by 0 bases; bases with no gene match: 8. The CDR3 is CASSYSRTSGRVYNEQFF. CDR3 coding DNA: TGTGCCAGCAGTTACTCTCGGACTAGCGGGCGGGTATACAATGAGCAGTTCTTC.

The chain employs TRBV7-3 and TRBJ2-5, with D tentatively TRBD1 (6 bases). The germline CDR1 and CDR2 sequences are SGHTA and FQGTGA. This CDR3 comprises 12 residues. Trimming removed 5 bases at V and 4 bases at J, with 8 bases between. The CDR3 is CASSQDRETQYF. The DNA of the CDR3 is TGTGCCAGCAGCCAGGACAGAGAGACCCAGTACTTC.

This clonotype occurred once. The V call is TRBV20-1, the J call TRBJ1-5; the D gene is possibly TRBD1 (5 bases). V lost 4 bases and J lost 9, with 22 bases in between. The CDR3 contains 15 residues. The V gene's germline CDR1 is DFQATT and CDR2 SNEGSKA (reference sequence). The CDR3, as DNA: TGCAGTGCTATACGGTGGGGCTTCTACCGGTGGCCCCAGCATTTT. Translation gives CSAIRWGFYRWPQHF.

In this sample, this clonotype turned up a few times. This rearrangement joins TRBV4-2 to TRBJ2-3; TRBD2 matches 13 bases. Trimming cost V 3 bases and J 6 bases; bases outside gene matches: 6. CDR3 length: 16 residues. Germline CDR1 reads LGHNA; CDR2 reads YNFKEQ. In DNA, the CDR3 is TGTGCCAGCAGCCAGGATGGACTAGCGGGAGAGGATACGCAGTATTTT. Translating it yields CASSQDGLAGEDTQYF.

This clonotype was seen only a few times. The chain has TRBV11-2 and TRBJ1-4, with D hard to call. Germline lookup yields CDR1 SGHAT and CDR2 FQNNGV. The CDR3 has 15 amino acids. The V end lost 2 bases, the J end lost 6 bases, and 13 bases lay between the germline ends. The DNA of the CDR3 is TGTGCCAGCAGCTTATTCCCTGCAGGAGATGAAAAACTGTTTTTT. This sequence encodes CASSLFPAGDEKLFF. The complete variable domain, with remaining parts taken from reference TRBV11-2 and TRBJ1-4, reads EAGVAQSPRYKIIEKRQSVAFWCNPISGHATLYWYQQILGQGPKLLIQFQNNGVVDDSQLPKDRFSAERLKGVDSTLKIQPAKLEDSAVYLCASSLFPAGDEKLFFGSGTQLSVL.

The J gene is TRBJ2-7, the V gene TRBV11-2; D unclear. The CDR3 loop spans 13 amino acids. The V end lost 2 bases, the J end lost 3 bases, and 8 bases lay between the germline ends. Germline values: CDR1 SGHAT, CDR2 FQNNGV. The CDR3 DNA reads TGTGCCAGCAGCTTATCCAGCGACTACGAGCAGTACTTC. This gives the protein CASSLSSDYEQYF.

This clonotype has only a few counts. The chain links TRBV29-1 to TRBJ2-7; 13 bases fit TRBD2. Per the germline V gene, CDR1 is SQVTM and CDR2 is ANQGSEA. The CDR3 totals 15 residues. V shed 3 bases and J 4 bases; nucleotides not matched to a gene: 6. This chain's CDR3 is CSVETGTSGIYEQYF. The CDR3 bases are TGCAGCGTTGAGACCGGGACTAGCGGGATTTACGAGCAGTACTTC.

This clonotype was found a few times. The chain is built from TRBV11-2 and TRBJ2-1; the D gene could be TRBD1 or TRBD2 (5 bases each). The CDR3 contains 17 residues. Germline CDR1 reads SGHAT; CDR2 reads FQNNGV. Trimming left V 3 bases short and J 2 bases short, with 17 bases between. The CDR3 nucleotides are TGTGCCAGCAGCTTTCTCCGGGACCTAGCCGCCTACAATGAGCAGTTCTTC. Protein sequence: CASSFLRDLAAYNEQFF.

V gene TRBV6-2 or TRBV6-3 combines with J gene TRBJ2-2, with 7 bases that match TRBD1. Germline values: CDR1 MNHEY, CDR2 SVGEGT. CDR3 size: 15 residues. Trimming cost V 0 bases and J 3 bases; bases outside gene matches: 1. The CDR3 region has the DNA TGTGCCAGCAGTTACTCCGGGACAGACACCGGGGAGCTGTTTTTT. Protein: CASSYSGTDTGELFF.

This clonotype turned up a few times. The chain couples TRBV10-3 to TRBJ1-5; TRBD1 matches 9 bases. In germline, CDR1 is ENHRY, CDR2 SYGVKD. The length of the CDR3 is 15 residues. The V and J ends lost 8 bases and 2 bases, in that order; junction bases with no gene match: 7. The CDR3 is CAIGGQGFGNQPQHF. CDR3 nucleotide sequence: TGTGCCATCGGGGGACAGGGCTTTGGCAATCAGCCCCAGCATTTT.

The chain employs TRBV7-9 and TRBJ2-7; 12 positions match TRBD2. The CDR3 has 15 residues. The J segment lost 10 bases and the V segment lost 1 base, leaving 8 bases of the junction unmatched. Germline values: CDR1 SEHNR, CDR2 FQNEAQ (reference sequence). The CDR3 DNA follows: TGTGCCAGCAGCTTAGAGATCACTAGCGGGAGGAGCCAGTACTTC. It encodes CASSLEITSGRSQYF. The whole variable domain, filled in from reference TRBV7-9 and TRBJ2-7, reads DTGVSQNPRHKITKRGQNVTFRCDPISEHNRLYWYRQTLGQGPEFLTYFQNEAQLEKSRLLSDRFSAERPKGSFSTLEIQRTEQGDSAMYLCASSLEITSGRSQYFGPGTRLTVT.

This clonotype was seen more than once but under ten times. V and J are TRBV30 and TRBJ2-7; no firm D call. Trimming took 2 bases from V and 6 from J, leaving 8 bases between them. Germline V gives CDR1 GTSNPN, CDR2 SVGIG (reference sequence). The length of the CDR3 is 11 residues. In nucleotides, the CDR3 is TGTGCCTGGAGTCTCTGGGGCGAGCAGTACTTC. This encodes CAWSLWGEQYF.